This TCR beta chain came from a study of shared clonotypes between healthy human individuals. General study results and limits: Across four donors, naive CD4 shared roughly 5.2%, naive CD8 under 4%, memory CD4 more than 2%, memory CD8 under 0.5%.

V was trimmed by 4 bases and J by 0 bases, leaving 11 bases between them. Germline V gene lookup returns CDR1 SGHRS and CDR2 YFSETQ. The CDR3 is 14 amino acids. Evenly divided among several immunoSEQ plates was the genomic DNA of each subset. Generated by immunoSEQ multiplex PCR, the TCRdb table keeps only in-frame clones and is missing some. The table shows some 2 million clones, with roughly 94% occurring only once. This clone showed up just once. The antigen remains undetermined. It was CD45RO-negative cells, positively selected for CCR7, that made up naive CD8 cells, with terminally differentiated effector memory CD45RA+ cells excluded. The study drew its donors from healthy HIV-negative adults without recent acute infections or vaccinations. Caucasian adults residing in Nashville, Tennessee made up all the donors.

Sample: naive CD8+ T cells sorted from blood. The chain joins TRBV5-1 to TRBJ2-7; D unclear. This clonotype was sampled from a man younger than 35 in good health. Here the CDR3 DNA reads TGCGCCAGCAGCGTCCCGACGGACTCCTACGAGCAGTACTTC. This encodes CASSVPTDSYEQYF.